The 5 T cell receptor beta chains below come from one sample, sequenced in a study of CD8 T cells in Susac syndrome (dated by TCRdb to about 2019). Libraries were constructed by the immunoSEQ multiplex PCR assay. RNA was extracted using the RNeasy kit, and roughly 0.45 to 1 microgram was reverse transcribed with random hexamers. The public reads were reprocessed in TCRdb via fastp at Q25 and MiXCR, keeping in-frame beta chains. Each entry merges the rows of one CDR3 protein and shows their most common DNA and genes. Present in this sample are some 110,000 distinct CDR3 sequences, roughly 94% of which were seen just once. More than 0.25% of the sample belongs to the ten largest clones. The sample comprised CD8+ T cells from PBMCs. The receptors here all came from a human donor with Susac syndrome.

DNA for the CDR3: TGTGCCAGCAGTCTGGGACAGGAGACCTACGAGCAGTACTTC. This translates into CASSLGQETYEQYF. This chain uses TRBV6-1 with TRBJ2-7, with 8 bases aligning to TRBD1. With 5 bases clipped from V and 2 bases from J, the junction kept 5 bases outside the gene matches. CDR1 MNHNS and CDR2 SASEGT come from the germline V gene. There are 14 residues in the CDR3.

This chain uses TRBV29-1 with TRBJ2-2; TRBD1 might be the D (6 bases). Germline CDR1 SQVTM, CDR2 ANQGSEA. V was shortened by 4 bases and J by 7 bases, with 10 bases between the two germline ends. CDR3 size: 12 residues. The chain's CDR3 is CSVVGAGGELFF. As DNA, the CDR3 is TGCAGCGTTGTGGGGGCCGGCGGGGAGCTGTTTTTT.

This chain connects TRBV6-5 to TRBJ2-7; D might be TRBD2 (6 bases). The germline V and J ends were trimmed by 2 bases and 0 bases, with 8 bases remaining between them. This CDR3 is built from 14 residues. Germline loops: CDR1 MNHEY, CDR2 SVGAGI. The CDR3 DNA follows: TGTGCCAGCAGTTACAGGGGACTCTCCTACGAGCAGTACTTC. It specifies CASSYRGLSYEQYF.

The CDR3 DNA reads TGCAGTGCTAGAGATCGCGGGGGGGAAGAGACCCAGTACTTC. Encoded protein: CSARDRGGEETQYF. V usage is TRBV20-1 and J usage is TRBJ2-5; 9 bases are a match to TRBD2. From germline, CDR1 is DFQATT and CDR2 SNEGSKA (reference sequence). The CDR3 covers 14 residues. V shed 0 bases and J 3 bases; nucleotides not matched to a gene: 2.

The chain uses TRBV7-7 and TRBJ1-2; no clear D. CDR3 length: 10 amino acids. From germline, CDR1 is SSHAT and CDR2 FNYEAQ (reference sequence). The germline V and J ends were trimmed by 5 bases and 6 bases, with 4 bases remaining between them. CDR3 bases: TGTGCCAGCAGCCTCAATGGCTACACCTTC. It is translated as CASSLNGYTF.